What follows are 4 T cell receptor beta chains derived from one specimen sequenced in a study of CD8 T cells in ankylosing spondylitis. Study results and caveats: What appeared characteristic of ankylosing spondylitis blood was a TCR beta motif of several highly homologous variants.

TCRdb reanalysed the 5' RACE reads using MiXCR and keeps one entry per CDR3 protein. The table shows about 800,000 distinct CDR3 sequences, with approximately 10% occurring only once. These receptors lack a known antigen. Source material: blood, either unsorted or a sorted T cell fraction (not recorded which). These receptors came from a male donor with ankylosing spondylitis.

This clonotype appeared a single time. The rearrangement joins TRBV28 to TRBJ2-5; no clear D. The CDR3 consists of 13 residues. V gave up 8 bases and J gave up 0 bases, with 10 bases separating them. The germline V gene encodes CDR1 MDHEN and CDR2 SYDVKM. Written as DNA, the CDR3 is TGTGCCAGCCTATCGGTTAACCAAGAGACCCAGTACTTC. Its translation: CASLSVNQETQYF.

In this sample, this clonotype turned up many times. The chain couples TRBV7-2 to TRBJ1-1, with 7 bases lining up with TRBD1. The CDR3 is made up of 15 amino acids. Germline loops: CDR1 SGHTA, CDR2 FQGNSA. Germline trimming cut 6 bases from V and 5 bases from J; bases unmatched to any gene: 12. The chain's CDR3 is CASRRQGGGGTEAFF. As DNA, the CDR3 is TGTGCCAGCAGGCGACAGGGAGGAGGGGGGACTGAAGCTTTCTTT.

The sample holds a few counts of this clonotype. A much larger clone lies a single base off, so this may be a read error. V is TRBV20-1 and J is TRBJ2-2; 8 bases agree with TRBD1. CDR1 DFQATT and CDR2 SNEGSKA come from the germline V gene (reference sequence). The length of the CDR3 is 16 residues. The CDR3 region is CCASRTGQVDTGELFF. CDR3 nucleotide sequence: TGCTGTGCTAGCCGGACGGGACAGGTTGACACCGGGGAGCTGTTTTTT.

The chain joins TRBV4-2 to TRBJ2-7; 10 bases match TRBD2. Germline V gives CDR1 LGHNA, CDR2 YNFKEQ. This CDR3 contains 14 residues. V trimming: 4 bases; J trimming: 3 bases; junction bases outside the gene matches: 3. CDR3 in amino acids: CASSRGTSVYEQYF. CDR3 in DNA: TGTGCCAGCAGCCGTGGGACTAGCGTCTACGAGCAGTACTTC.